The rows below give T cell receptor beta chains drawn from one sample of a study of blood T cell repertoires in COVID-19. Data came from immunoSEQ multiplex PCR; TCRdb stores just in-frame clones and leaves some out. The sample lists 380,000 or so clones, around 87% occurring once. The source material was PBMCs or T cells enriched from blood (not recorded which). These receptors were obtained from a man aged 25 to 40 who had recovered from COVID-19. CDR3s include the opening cysteine and the closing phenylalanine or tryptophan. A D gene is named only where the DNA matches it firmly. Part of the rows lack a size; the others show once, few, many or a class for expanded clones.

TRBD1,TRBJ2-4,TRBV7-2,.,TGTGCCAGCAGGGAAGGACAGGGGGCCCGAGACATTCAGTACTTC,CASREGQGARDIQYF
TRBD1,TRBJ2-5,TRBV10-2,.,TGCGCCAGCAGTGACGGACAGGCAATCCAAGAGACCCAGTACTTC,CASSDGQAIQETQYF
TRBD2,TRBJ2-7,TRBV9,.,TGTGCCAGCAGCCCCGGGACTACCTACGAGCAGTACTTC,CASSPGTTYEQYF
.,TRBJ2-5,TRBV6-5,.,TGTGCCAGCAGTCGAAGTGGGGGCCTAGAGACCCAGTACTTC,CASSRSGGLETQYF
.,TRBJ1-1,TRBV18,.,TGTGCCAGCTCACTCGTCAGGGAGAACACTGAAGCTTTCTTT,CASSLVRENTEAFF
.,TRBJ1-2,TRBV18,.,TGTGCCAGCTCACCATCGACGGGATTAGTCTATGGCTACACCTTC,CASSPSTGLVYGYTF
.,TRBJ1-3,TRBV19,.,TGTGCCAGTAGTGATCAGCCGAGGTCTGGAAACACCATATATTTT,CASSDQPRSGNTIYF
.,TRBJ2-1,TRBV5-4,.,TGTGCCAGCAGCTCCCTAGGCAATGAGCAGTTCTTC,CASSSLGNEQFF
.,TRBJ1-2,TRBV10-3,once,TGTGCCATCAGTGAGAGTTGGGGGCGATATGGCTACACCTTC,CAISESWGRYGYTF
TRBD1,TRBJ1-2,TRBV7-2,.,TGTGCCAGCAGTCACAACATCGGACAGGGCTACCGGGAGGGCTACACCTTC,CASSHNIGQGYREGYTF
.,TRBJ1-1,TRBV2,.,TGTGCCAGCATTGGGGAGGACACTGAAGCTTTCTTT,CASIGEDTEAFF
TRBD2,TRBJ2-5,TRBV4-1,.,TGCGCCAGCAGCCAAGACGGCAGCGGGGGGGCCAGGGAGACCCAGTACTTC,CASSQDGSGGARETQYF
.,TRBJ1-3,TRBV6-4,.,TGTGCCAGCGATAACCGGGGGAGGGCTCGAGGCTGTGGAAACACCATATATTTT,CASDNRGRARGCGNTIYF
.,TRBJ1-6,TRBV21-1,.,TGTGCCAGCAGCACAGGGGTTGGAGCCAGTTCACCCCTCCACTTT,CASSTGVGASSPLHF
TRBD1,TRBJ2-6,TRBV12-5,.,TGTGCTAGTGGTTCCGGGACAGTGGGCTTTGGGGCCAACGTCCTGACTTTC,CASGSGTVGFGANVLTF
.,TRBJ1-2,TRBV14,.,TGTGCCAGCAGCCTACGAGACAGCAACTATGGCTACACCTTC,CASSLRDSNYGYTF
.,TRBJ2-4,TRBV19,.,TGTGCCAGTAGCTCTCGGTGGGGGGTTGGGGGCAAAAACATTCAGTACTTC,CASSSRWGVGGKNIQYF
.,TRBJ1-2,TRBV10-3,.,TGTGCCATCAGTGAGGGAGCGGGAGGCTACACCTTC,CAISEGAGGYTF
.,TRBJ1-2,TRBV10-3,once,TGTGCCATCAGTGAAGGGGCCAACTATGGCTACACCTTC,CAISEGANYGYTF
TRBD1,TRBJ2-7,TRBV19,.,TGTGCCAGTAAACAGGGGGACTACGAGCAGTACTTC,CASKQGDYEQYF
TRBD2,TRBJ2-7,TRBV6-6,.,TGTGCCAGCAACACGGGGACCGGGAGGCCCTACGAGCAGTACTTC,CASNTGTGRPYEQYF
.,TRBJ1-5,TRBV20-1,.,TGCAGTGCTAGTGGGTCTGGAGGGGAGCCCCAGCATTTT,CSASGSGGEPQHF
TRBD1,TRBJ1-5,TRBV4-1,.,TGCGCCAGCAGCCTAACCTCGGGACAGGGGGCTGGCAATCAGCCCCAGCATTTT,CASSLTSGQGAGNQPQHF
TRBD1,TRBJ1-1,TRBV27,.,TGTGCCAGCAGTAACGGACAGGGGAGAACTGAAGCTTTCTTT,CASSNGQGRTEAFF
.,TRBJ1-2,TRBV12-3/TRBV12-4,.,TGTGCCAGCAGTTCCTACAGGGCCTTTGGGTACACCTTC,CASSSYRAFGYTF
.,TRBJ1-1,TRBV7-9,.,TGTGCCAGCAGCTTGGTTACGGGGACTGAAGCTTTCTTT,CASSLVTGTEAFF
TRBD1,TRBJ1-6,TRBV4-3,.,TGCGCCAGCAGCCAAGTCGGGACAGGGTACTTCTCCCTCCACTTT,CASSQVGTGYFSLHF
TRBD2,TRBJ2-7,TRBV5-1,once,TGCGCCAGCAGCTTGACCTCGGGAGGCTCCTACGAGCAGTACTTC,CASSLTSGGSYEQYF
TRBD1,TRBJ2-1,TRBV9,.,TGTGCCAGCAGCCAGACGGGACAGGGGGGTTTGGATGAGCAGTTCTTC,CASSQTGQGGLDEQFF
.,TRBJ1-2,TRBV4-3,once,TGCGCCAGCAGCCCCGAAAGGGGATTTGGATATGGCTACACCTTC,CASSPERGFGYGYTF
.,TRBJ1-4,TRBV5-1,.,TGCGCCAGCAGCTTAATGGGCCCGGCAACTAATGAAAAACTGTTTTTT,CASSLMGPATNEKLFF
.,TRBJ2-7,TRBV10-3,.,TGTGCCACCTCGATTCTCAACTCCGAGCAGTACTTC,CATSILNSEQYF
.,TRBJ1-2,TRBV2,.,TGTGCCAGCAGCCTCACCGACTGGAGCGGATATGGCTACACCTTC,CASSLTDWSGYGYTF
.,TRBJ2-7,TRBV4-1,.,TGCGCCAGCAGCCAAGATCTACTCCTGTGGCAGTACTTC,CASSQDLLLWQYF
.,TRBJ1-1,TRBV6-5,.,TGTGCCAGCAGTTACTCGGGCGGGATAAACACTGAAGCTTTCTTT,CASSYSGGINTEAFF
TRBD2,TRBJ2-5,TRBV7-7,.,TGTGCCAGCAGCCCGGGACTAGCGGGGGAAGAGACCCAGTACTTC,CASSPGLAGEETQYF
TRBD2,TRBJ2-1,TRBV10-3,.,TGTGCCATCAGCCCAAGCGGGGGGGCCTACAATGAGCAGTTCTTC,CAISPSGGAYNEQFF
TRBD2,TRBJ2-3,TRBV4-3,once,TGCGCCAGCAGCCAAGACAGAAGCGGGGGGGCGGCAGATACGCAGTATTTT,CASSQDRSGGAADTQYF
.,TRBJ2-5,TRBV12-5,.,TGTGCTAGTGGTTTGACCCTCCTCGGTCCCCCTCGGGCCCAGTACTTC,CASGLTLLGPPRAQYF
TRBD1,TRBJ1-2,TRBV9,once,TGTGCCAGCAGCGTAGAGACAGGGGGCTATGGCTACACCTTC,CASSVETGGYGYTF
.,TRBJ1-1,TRBV2,.,TGTGCCAGCAGTGGGCAGGGGAACACTGAAGCTTTCTTT,CASSGQGNTEAFF
.,TRBJ2-1,TRBV9,.,TGTGCCAGCAGCGTAGAGACAGCCTCCTACAATGAGCAGTTCTTC,CASSVETASYNEQFF
TRBD1,TRBJ1-6,TRBV6-5,.,TGTGCCAGCAGGTGGGACAGCCCTAATTCACCCCTCCACTTT,CASRWDSPNSPLHF
.,TRBJ1-4,TRBV18,few,TGTGCCAGCTCACCAGGGGGCGTAGAAAAACTGTTTTTT,CASSPGGVEKLFF
TRBD1,TRBJ2-1,TRBV4-3,.,TGCGCCAGCAGCCGAGTAGCTGATGGGACAGCAACCCACAATGAGCAGTTCTTC,CASSRVADGTATHNEQFF
TRBD1,TRBJ2-1,TRBV6-5,.,TGTGCCAGCACTAGGGGGCTGTCAGACAATGAGCAGTTCTTC,CASTRGLSDNEQFF
.,TRBJ2-7,TRBV7-9,.,TGTGCCAGCAGCTTAGGTTCACAGTCCTACGAGCAGTACTTC,CASSLGSQSYEQYF
TRBD2,TRBJ2-1,TRBV4-3,few,TGCGCCAGCAGCCAAGAACCCGTTGGCGGGGGGTGGTATGAGCAGTTCTTC,CASSQEPVGGGWYEQFF
TRBD1,TRBJ2-2,TRBV25-1,.,TGTGCCAGCAGGGGACAGGGGGTAACCGGGGAGCTGTTTTTT,CASRGQGVTGELFF
TRBD2,TRBJ2-3,TRBV5-1,.,TGCGCCAGCCATGGGACTAGCGGGGGGTCAGATACGCAGTATTTT,CASHGTSGGSDTQYF
TRBD2,TRBJ2-3,TRBV5-1,.,TGCGCCAGCAGCTTCGGGGATAGCGGGAGCACAGATACGCAGTATTTT,CASSFGDSGSTDTQYF
.,TRBJ2-3,TRBV18,.,TGTGCCAGCTCACTCTTCACAGATACGCAGTATTTT,CASSLFTDTQYF
TRBD1,TRBJ1-5,TRBV19,once,TGTGCCAGTAGCCCTGGGACAGGTTTTCAGCCCCAGCATTTT,CASSPGTGFQPQHF
TRBD1,TRBJ1-2,TRBV29-1,.,TGCAGCGTTTGGAGACAGGGGGCGGAGGGCTACACCTTC,CSVWRQGAEGYTF
.,TRBJ1-1,TRBV21-1,.,TGTGCCAGCACCGTTCTGGACAGGGTAGGCATGAACACTGAAGCTTTCTTT,CASTVLDRVGMNTEAFF
.,TRBJ1-1,TRBV11-2,.,TGTGCCACCGGCCGACAGCATAGTATGAACACTGAAGCTTTCTTT,CATGRQHSMNTEAFF
.,TRBJ1-2,TRBV6-6,.,TGTGCCAGCAGAAGTGACAGGCCCCAGGACTATGGCTACACCTTC,CASRSDRPQDYGYTF
.,TRBJ1-4,TRBV30,.,TGTGCCTGGGGGGCAGGTCGTACAACTAATGAAAAACTGTTTTTT,CAWGAGRTTNEKLFF
TRBD1,TRBJ1-1,TRBV18,few,TGTGCCAGCTCTCTACAGGGGCCTTGGGCTGAAGCTTTCTTT,CASSLQGPWAEAFF